This passage covers 9 T cell receptor beta chains from one sample sequenced in a study of OX40 agonist ivuxolimab in advanced cancers. Produced via immunoSEQ multiplex PCR; TCRdb's table is partial and in-frame only. Among about 48,000 clones listed, about 85% were seen once. The material was CD4+ or CD8+ T cells sorted from blood, obtained in a trial of the OX40 agonist ivuxolimab. These receptors all come from an adult with an advanced solid tumor such as melanoma, head and neck, liver or kidney cancer.

The table lists this clone with a few counts. V gene TRBV25-1 combines with J gene TRBJ2-3; D uncertain. This CDR3 region has 15 residues. The germline V gene encodes CDR1 MGHDK and CDR2 SYGVNS. The germline V and J ends were trimmed by 0 bases and 2 bases, with 9 bases remaining between them. The CDR3 loop is CASSEYKGFTDTQYF. The CDR3 region has the DNA TGTGCCAGCAGTGAATATAAGGGATTCACAGATACGCAGTATTTT. Full variable domain (rest looked up from reference TRBV25-1 and TRBJ2-3): EADIYQTPRYLVIGTGKKITLECSQTMGHDKMYWYQQDPGMELHLIHYSYGVNSTEKGDLSSESTVSRIRTEHFPLTLESARPSHTSQYLCASSEYKGFTDTQYFGPGTRLTVL.

This chain connects TRBV5-1 to TRBJ2-2; D possibly corresponds to TRBD1 (6 bases). Between the trimmed V and J ends, which lost 3 bases and 4 bases, there was a span of 13 bases. Looked up from germline, CDR1 is SGHRS and CDR2 is YFSETQ. CDR3 length: 15 amino acids. CDR3 amino acids: CASSSGVASTGELFF. Here the CDR3 DNA reads TGCGCCAGCAGCTCAGGGGTTGCTTCCACCGGGGAGCTGTTTTTT. Full variable domain (outside the CDR3, taken from reference TRBV5-1 and TRBJ2-2): KAGVTQTPRYLIKTRGQQVTLSCSPISGHRSVSWYQQTPGQGLQFLFEYFSETQRNKGNFPGRFSGRQFSNSRSEMNVSTLELGDSALYLCASSSGVASTGELFFGEGSRLTVL.

This chain uses TRBV28 with TRBJ2-6, with 7 bases fitting TRBD2. This CDR3 is 15 amino acids long. V shed 7 bases, J shed 0 bases, and the junction held 3 bases outside the gene matches. Germline values: CDR1 MDHEN, CDR2 SYDVKM. The CDR3 coding sequence is TGTGCCAGCATCGGGGGGTCCTCTGGGGCCAACGTCCTGACTTTC. This translates into CASIGGSSGANVLTF.

V gene TRBV6-1 combines with J gene TRBJ2-3; D may be TRBD1 or TRBD2 (5 bases each). Germline loops: CDR1 MNHNS, CDR2 SASEGT. There are 15 residues in the CDR3. Trimming cost V 10 bases and J 1 base, with 18 bases left between them. CDR3 nucleotide sequence: TGTGCCACTGGAGCGTTGGGGGTGCGCACAGATACGCAGTATTTT. Its translation is CATGALGVRTDTQYF.

V gene TRBV6-9 combines with J gene TRBJ1-2; D unclear. The CDR3 runs 13 residues. Trimming took off 4 bases at V and 1 base at J, with 7 bases between the two ends. The V gene's germline CDR1 is MNHGY and CDR2 SVAAGI. The CDR3 here is CASSLGVNYGYTF. CDR3 in DNA: TGTGCCAGCAGTTTGGGAGTTAACTATGGCTACACCTTC.

CDR3 loop: CAWTRGRDEQYF. CDR3 nucleotide sequence: TGTGCCTGGACAAGGGGAAGGGACGAGCAGTACTTC. This sequence joins TRBV30 and TRBJ2-7; the D gene is possibly TRBD1 (5 bases). The length of the CDR3 is 12 residues. Germline V gives CDR1 GTSNPN, CDR2 SVGIG (reference sequence). V dropped 4 bases and J dropped 5 bases, with 12 bases sitting between them.

The J gene is TRBJ2-7, the V gene TRBV5-4; 7 bases agree with TRBD2. Germline V gene lookup returns CDR1 SGHNT and CDR2 YYREEE (reference sequence). The CDR3 has 15 residues. Trimming at V came to 3 bases and at J to 4 bases, leaving 10 bases not matched to a gene. The CDR3 DNA follows: TGTGCCAGCAGCTCGGGAGGAGGGGAATGGTACGAGCAGTACTTC. Residues: CASSSGGGEWYEQYF.

The V and J genes are TRBV6-1 and TRBJ1-2; D gene ambiguous. This CDR3 region has 13 residues. V was shortened by 4 bases and J by 2 bases, with 8 bases between the two germline ends. Germline V gives CDR1 MNHNS, CDR2 SASEGT. This CDR3 reads CASSGGLNYGYTF. The CDR3 DNA sequence: TGTGCCAGCAGTGGGGGTTTAAACTATGGCTACACCTTC.

CDR3 region: CASSVGGLQNTEAFF. As DNA, the CDR3 is TGTGCCAGCAGCGTAGGTGGACTTCAGAACACTGAAGCTTTCTTT. This chain links TRBV9 with TRBJ1-1, with D uncertain. The CDR3 sequence is 15 residues long. Looked up from germline, CDR1 is SGDLS and CDR2 is YYNGEE. With 0 bases removed from V and 1 base from J, the gap between germline ends came to 10 bases.